The clone carrying this T cell receptor beta chain occurred a few times. Its specificity is unknown. This specimen comes from a study of cytomegalovirus exposure and HLA in healthy donors. Turning to the study itself: In a later analysis, it was reported that the roughly 120 validation repertoires had been produced on the same platform as the 500 to 850 repertoires belonging to the first cohort.

The study's findings and limits: Associated with cytomegalovirus, according to the listing, were about 160 TCR beta chains. The majority of TCR sequences were rare, yet some public TCRs appeared in many donors. In vitro assays verified that a few CMV-associated chains recognized CMV antigens specifically.

The V gene end was trimmed by 3 bases and the J gene end by 4 bases; junction bases not matched to a gene: 6. CDR1 and CDR2 from the germline V gene are LGHNA and YSLEER. The CDR3 is made up of 16 amino acids. TCRdb keeps only in-frame clones here, not all; method: immunoSEQ multiplex PCR. Altogether 150,000 to 200,000 clones are present, 86% being singletons, with the ten largest covering roughly 3%. The clonotype was recovered from a man between 18 and 29 years old in good health and CMV-seropositive. The chain employs TRBV4-3 and TRBJ2-3; 11 bases match TRBD1. The specimen sequenced was PBMCs. Here the CDR3 reads CASSQTPGQGADTQYF. In DNA, the CDR3 is TGCGCCAGCAGCCAGACCCCGGGACAGGGGGCAGATACGCAGTATTTT.